This T cell receptor (beta chain) stems from a study of cytomegalovirus exposure and HLA in healthy donors. The CDR3 totals 14 residues. V lost 9 bases and J 6 bases, leaving 18 bases between the germline ends. CDR1 is LNHDA, CDR2 SQIVND, per germline (reference sequence). PCR amplification relied on 60 Vbeta primers (plus 13 Jbeta primers). Assay used: immunoSEQ multiplex PCR; TCRdb lists only in-frame clones, some missing. Here the sample spans some 150,000 clones, roughly 78% being singletons. Broader study findings: In a later analysis, compared with equally common non-associated chains, HLA-associated beta chains were more expanded.

It was healthy bone marrow donors who served as donors. Concerning this clone: Its antigen remains unknown.

The source material was PBMCs. V and J are TRBV19 and TRBJ1-3, with a weak D call TRBD1 (5 bases). The TCR originated in a man between 45 and 60 years old in good health and CMV-seropositive. The CDR3: CASRQSMKENTIYF. CDR3 nucleotide sequence: TGTGCCAGCAGACAGTCGATGAAGGAAAACACCATATATTTT.